This T cell receptor (beta chain) came from a study of spatial heterogeneity in lung cancer. As for time point: sample taken at primary tumor resection. Around 68 TRACERx patients with early, untreated non-small cell lung cancer donated samples. Whole RNA obtained from tumor, nontumor lung or frozen PBMC underwent sequencing without sorting. Points from the study as a whole: Among blood samples, ubiquitous expanded tumor TCRs appeared more at resection than at follow-up.

Carried by each TCR cDNA molecule was a unique molecular identifier. Each CDR3 protein is one row after TCRdb ran MiXCR on the 5' RACE reads. Of some 21,000 distinct CDR3 sequences listed, around 4.6% are singletons. In its sample, this clonotype was seen many times. Its antigen remains unknown. Germline V CDR1 and CDR2: SQVTM, ANQGSEA. This CDR3 has 12 amino acids. Trimming stripped 6 bases from V and 5 bases from J, with 14 bases between. This clonotype was obtained from a male donor with early-stage non-small cell lung cancer. This rearrangement joins TRBV29-1 to TRBJ2-7, with D perhaps matching TRBD2 (5 bases). This specimen consisted of PBMCs, obtained at surgery. The CDR3 spells CSVVRGSDEQYF. In DNA form, the CDR3 reads TGCAGCGTCGTACGGGGTAGCGACGAGCAGTACTTC.